This T cell receptor (beta chain) was sequenced during a study of neurological immune-mediated disorders (dated by TCRdb to about 2019). Regarding the study in general: The study compared peripheral blood TCR-beta repertoires of HTLV-I-associated myelopathy (HAM/TSP) patients, multiple sclerosis patients and healthy controls using UMI-based sequencing. The roughly 99 TCR-beta libraries covered PBMC samples along with longitudinal samples, technical triplicates, and paired sorted CD4+ and CD8+ T-cell subsets. The cohort included some 68 subjects: approximately 15 with HAM/TSP, about 34 with multiple sclerosis, and about 20 healthy controls.

Results and caveats for the whole study, not just this receptor: No identical CDR3 amino acid sequences were found to be shared among expanded clones across subjects, suggesting that TCR-beta repertoires were private in all groups. TCR clonal expansion was highest in HAM/TSP patients and lowest in MS patients, with MS patients falling below even healthy controls.

For the unsorted PBMC libraries, 2 million PBMCs were stored in RNAlater at -80 degrees C until RNA extraction and were used to generate the libraries. Peripheral blood was subjected to Ficoll-Hypaque density gradient centrifugation to isolate PBMCs, which were then cryopreserved in liquid nitrogen. cDNA synthesis used template-switch 5'RACE with a primer carrying a 10-nucleotide random unique molecular identifier tagging each TCR transcript. Each sequencing run produced over 160 million TCR-beta sequences covering 15-18 subjects. The RNeasy kit was used to extract total RNA. The KAPA Real-time Library Amplification kit was used to amplify TCR-beta VDJ regions with primers targeting the TCR constant region and the 5'RACE anchor. A first PCR added sample indexes and Illumina adaptors, after which a second PCR increased the library yield. After purification with Ampure beads, the TCR product of roughly 650 bp was size-selected on a 2% E-gel SizeSelection system. Library quality was checked on a Bioanalyzer, concentration was measured with Qubit, and libraries were quantified with the Kapa Library Quantification kit before pooling. Paired-end 2 x 150 bp sequencing of the libraries was performed on an Illumina HiSeq 2500. To increase sequence diversity, roughly 24-32% phiX was spiked into each library pool. In the authors' own workflow: The quality-filtered reads were processed with the UMI-based MiGEC pipeline, whose error correction step removed more than 80% of the raw TCR sequences. IMGT germline references were used for aligning VDJ genes, and each clonotype was defined as a unique CDR3 amino acid sequence together with its V-J genes. Clonal expansion, Shannon diversity and CDR3 relatedness were evaluated with VDJtools (CalcPairwiseDistances, ClusterSamples), while phylogenetic trees were built in CLCbio workbench. A clone was classed as expanded if it had 8 or more unique UMIs, a cutoff based on coefficient-of-variation modelling across technical triplicates. In TCRdb, the public reads were trimmed at Q25 with fastp and aligned with MiXCR, with productive beta chains retained. Under each unique CDR3 protein, matching rows form one entry showing the most common genes and DNA. These V and J calls derive from TCRdb rather than the authors' analysis. The sample records approximately 36,000 distinct CDR3 sequences, around 14% of which are singletons. The ten biggest clones cover over 20% of the sample.

This clonotype has ten or more counts. Its antigen target is currently unknown. Base qualities are not recorded, but no much larger clone differs from it by a single base. The junction carries 5 bases between V and J, which are trimmed by 6 bases and 0 bases respectively. Looking up the germline V gene yields CDR1 MGHDK and CDR2 SYGVNS. There are 12 amino acids in the CDR3, from cysteine to phenylalanine inclusive. Solely the CDR3 DNA is kept, with 36 bases framed from the first base. The source material was PBMCs. The origin of this receptor is a woman aged 45 to 65 with HTLV-1-associated myelopathy (HAM/TSP). This sequence uses TRBV25-1 and TRBJ1-2; the D segment cannot be called with confidence. The CDR3 region reads CASRGANYGYTF. DNA sequence: TGTGCCAGCAGGGGAGCTAACTATGGCTACACCTTC.